Below, 10 T cell receptor beta chains from the same sample are listed, as sequenced in a study of T and B cells in COVID-19 patients. Blood genomic DNA input for TRB amplification was roughly 250-500 ng. TRB rearrangements were amplified by multiplex PCR with BIOMED2 TRB-A/B primers. In TCRdb, the multiplex PCR reads were re-called with MiXCR into one record per CDR3 protein. The table lists nearly 15,000 distinct CDR3 sequences, about 31% of them singletons. Sequenced sample: blood. These receptor sequences come from a human donor who had recovered from COVID-19.

Sample share makes this clonotype medium-sized. The chain uses TRBV6-5 and TRBJ1-5; no clear D. Deletions cut 0 bases from V and 1 base from J, with 4 bases between. The CDR3 has 14 residues. CDR1 and CDR2 from the germline V gene are MNHEY and SVGAGI. DNA for the CDR3: TGTGCCAGCAGTTACTCAGGGAGCAATCAGCCCCAGCATTTT. This sequence encodes CASSYSGSNQPQHF.

This clonotype is classed as medium-sized. V usage is TRBV30 and J usage is TRBJ1-2; D gene unclear. The CDR3 spans 13 residues. Germline CDR1 reads GTSNPN; CDR2 reads SVGIG (reference sequence). Trimming took 4 bases from V and 0 from J, leaving 9 bases between them. The CDR3 coding sequence is TGTGCCTGGAAGGACCCGCCTAACTATGGCTACACCTTC. This codes for CAWKDPPNYGYTF.

The gene calls are TRBV5-4 and TRBJ2-5; D may be TRBD2 (6 bases). The CDR3 runs 16 residues. The V end was cut by 6 bases, the J end by 1 base, with 19 bases between. Germline-derived CDR1 and CDR2 are SGHNT and YYREEE (reference sequence). The CDR3 is CASNWDGGRAQETQYF. CDR3 DNA sequence: TGTGCCAGCAACTGGGACGGGGGTAGGGCCCAAGAGACCCAGTACTTC.

This clonotype was observed many times. This chain connects TRBV27 to TRBJ1-2; no clear D gene. Trimming shortened V by 6 bases and J by 6 bases, and 20 bases separated the two germline ends. This CDR3 has 15 residues. Germline V gives CDR1 MNHEY, CDR2 SMNVEV (reference sequence). The CDR3 protein is CASSTQPLRFDGYTF. In nucleotides, the CDR3 is TGTGCCAGCAGCACCCAGCCCCTGCGGTTTGATGGCTACACCTTC.

This clonotype rates as medium-sized. The V and J genes are TRBV19 and TRBJ2-2, with a possible D match to TRBD2 (5 bases). This CDR3 has 19 residues. V dropped 0 bases and J dropped 1 base, with 18 bases sitting between them. Germline V gene data show CDR1 as LNHDA and CDR2 as SQIVND (reference sequence). The CDR3 here is CASSIDRSSWRRNTGELFF. Here the CDR3 DNA reads TGTGCCAGTAGTATAGATCGGTCTAGCTGGAGGAGGAACACCGGGGAGCTGTTTTTT. The variable domain in full, with the rest retrieved from reference TRBV19 and TRBJ2-2, is DGGITQSPKYLFRKEGQNVTLSCEQNLNHDAMYWYRQDPGQGLRLIYYSQIVNDFQKGDIAEGYSVSREKKESFPLTVTSAQKNPTAFYLCASSIDRSSWRRNTGELFFGEGSRLTVL.

This clonotype has a handful of counts. At one end the junction does not follow the germline gene, possibly because of a read error. The chain combines TRBV18 with TRBJ1-6, with D unresolved. CDR3 length equals 12 residues. Germline-derived CDR1 and CDR2 are KGHSH and LQKENI. CDR3 sequence: CASSPSRAEPLF. CDR3 nucleotide sequence: TGTGCCAGCTCACCAAGTAGGGCAGAGCCACTTTTT.

This clonotype has only a few counts. This sequence joins TRBV6-2 or TRBV6-3 and TRBJ1-1; TRBD1 is a possible D gene (6 bases). CDR1 MNHEY and CDR2 SVGEGT come from the germline V gene. Trimming took off 6 bases at V and 0 bases at J, with 11 bases between the two ends. The CDR3 is 14 amino acids. As DNA, the CDR3 is TGTGCCAGCAGAAACAGGGCAATGAACACTGAAGCTTTCTTT. Protein: CASRNRAMNTEAFF.

To note about this clonotype: This sequence may be a read error, since a much larger clone differs from it by one base. This chain uses TRBV29-1 with TRBJ2-3, with D tentatively TRBD2 (6 bases). The CDR3 runs 12 residues. The ends were cut back, 7 bases at V and 3 bases at J, with 11 bases in the middle. The germline CDR1 and CDR2 sequences are SQVTM and ANQGSEA. CDR3 loop: CSGWRATDTQYF. DNA of the CDR3: TGCAGCGGTTGGAGGGCGACAGATACGCAGTATTTT.

V gene TRBV12-5 combines with J gene TRBJ1-2; TRBD1 matches 9 bases. Trimming removed 4 bases from V and 6 bases from J; junction bases left unmatched: 21. CDR3 length: 19 amino acids. Germline CDR1 reads LGHNT; CDR2 reads FRNRAP. CDR3 nucleotides: TGTGCTAGTGGTTCCCTGACCCGGGACAGGGCCCCTAGAGGTCATGGCTACACCTTC. Translated: CASGSLTRDRAPRGHGYTF.

The chain joins TRBV30 to TRBJ1-5; 7 bases agree with TRBD1. This CDR3 comprises 15 residues. With 1 base clipped from V and 4 bases from J, the junction kept 7 bases outside the gene matches. The germline V gene encodes CDR1 GTSNPN and CDR2 SVGIG (reference sequence). The CDR3 DNA sequence: TGTGCCTGGAGTGGGGGAACACAGGGGAATCAGCCCCAGCATTTT. Its translation: CAWSGGTQGNQPQHF.